Shown below are 25 T cell receptor beta chains from a single sample sequenced in a study of T cell responses to AZD1222 COVID-19 vaccine. The data were produced by immunoSEQ multiplex PCR, yet TCRdb's version contains in-frame clones alone and is incomplete. This table holds roughly 130,000 clones, roughly nine tenths found once. Source: peripheral blood, taken on day 0 of AZD1222 vaccination. Receptors originate from an adult in good health.

The V call is TRBV5-8, the J call TRBJ2-5, with D possibly TRBD2 on 5 matching bases. The length of the CDR3 is 16 residues. Trimming removed 4 bases from V and 4 bases from J, with 20 bases in between. Germline loops: CDR1 SGHTS, CDR2 YDEGEE. CDR3 protein: CASSVWAGQPRETQYF. CDR3 bases: TGTGCCAGCAGCGTATGGGCGGGCCAGCCAAGAGAGACCCAGTACTTC.

This clone was counted a single time. The rearrangement links TRBV6-5 to TRBJ2-1; D possibly corresponds to TRBD2 (5 bases). V was pared by 6 bases and J by 6 bases, with 21 bases between. This CDR3 contains 16 residues. In germline, CDR1 is MNHEY, CDR2 SVGAGI. The CDR3, as DNA: TGTGCCAGCAGCTACGGTGGACTCCGTACCACCAATGAGCAGTTCTTC. It specifies CASSYGGLRTTNEQFF.

The chain couples TRBV4-2 to TRBJ2-3; D is undetermined. CDR1 and CDR2 from the germline V gene are LGHNA and YNFKEQ. There are 15 residues in the CDR3. V was clipped by 1 base and J by 2 bases, with 10 bases between them. The CDR3 sequence: CASSQGVTDTDTQYF. The DNA for the CDR3 is TGTGCCAGCAGCCAAGGGGTGACGGACACAGATACGCAGTATTTT.

The chain has TRBV28 and TRBJ2-7; no clear D gene. CDR3 length equals 14 residues. Germline V gene sequence: CDR1 MDHEN, CDR2 SYDVKM. V lost 5 bases and J 1 base, leaving 12 bases between the germline ends. DNA for the CDR3: TGTGCCAGCAGTCTGGTAGCAAGTTCCTACGAGCAGTACTTC. This gives the protein CASSLVASSYEQYF. Full variable domain (outside the CDR3, taken from reference TRBV28 and TRBJ2-7): DVKVTQSSRYLVKRTGEKVFLECVQDMDHENMFWYRQDPGLGLRLIYFSYDVKMKEKGDIPEGYSVSREKKERFSLILESASTNQTSMYLCASSLVASSYEQYFGPGTRLTVT.

The V gene is TRBV5-4, the J gene TRBJ2-1; TRBD2 matches at 14 bases. The CDR3 consists of 18 residues. V was clipped by 4 bases and J by 5 bases; unmatched bases: 11. Germline V gene lookup returns CDR1 SGHNT and CDR2 YYREEE (reference sequence). Here the CDR3 DNA reads TGTGCCAGCAGCCAGACTAGCGGGAGGGTTGTCTTGCACAATGAGCAGTTCTTC. Protein: CASSQTSGRVVLHNEQFF.

The chain couples TRBV12-5 to TRBJ2-1; D not resolved. Germline V CDR1 and CDR2: LGHNT, FRNRAP. The length of the CDR3 is 13 residues. V was shortened by 1 base and J by 6 bases, with 7 bases between the two germline ends. CDR3 in DNA: TGTGCTAGTGGTTTGGGACTGCTCAATGAGCAGTTCTTC. This translates into CASGLGLLNEQFF.

The chain couples TRBV5-8 to TRBJ1-5, with no clear D. Germline V gives CDR1 SGHTS, CDR2 YDEGEE. The CDR3 length is 15 residues. V was pared by 6 bases and J by 0 bases, with 13 bases between. CDR3: CASTEWPTSNQPQHF. The CDR3 DNA reads TGTGCCAGCACCGAGTGGCCAACTAGCAATCAGCCCCAGCATTTT.

J is TRBJ2-5 and V is TRBV3-1 (or the pseudogene TRBV3-2); tentatively, D is TRBD2 (6 bases). The V end lost 1 base, the J end lost 2 bases, and 11 bases lay between the germline ends. The CDR3 spans 15 residues. Germline-derived CDR1 and CDR2 are LGHDT and YNNKEL (reference sequence). CDR3 sequence: CASSQVGGVQETQYF. DNA of the CDR3: TGTGCCAGCAGCCAAGTGGGGGGTGTTCAAGAGACCCAGTACTTC.

The chain employs TRBV7-6 and TRBJ2-1, with 14 bases aligning to TRBD2. There are 16 residues in the CDR3. The germline CDR1 and CDR2 sequences are SGHVS and FNYEAQ. The V gene end was trimmed by 5 bases and the J gene end by 5 bases; junction bases not matched to a gene: 5. CDR3 sequence (DNA): TGTGCCAGCAGCCTCGGGACTAGCGGGGGAAACAATGAGCAGTTCTTC. Encoded protein: CASSLGTSGGNNEQFF.

This clone showed up just once. The chain is built from TRBV18 and TRBJ2-2; the match to TRBD2 covers 7 bases. Germline assignment: CDR1 KGHSH and CDR2 LQKENI. V lost 0 bases, J lost 5 bases, and 9 bases stayed unmatched. This CDR3 has 17 amino acids. CDR3 DNA: TGTGCCAGCTCACCACCGCTTGCGGGAGAGAGAACCGGGGAGCTGTTTTTT. It encodes CASSPPLAGERTGELFF.

The chain recombines TRBV12-3 or TRBV12-4 with TRBJ1-2; 8 nucleotides align to TRBD1. The length of the CDR3 is 12 residues. V lost 6 bases and J lost 4; bases outside the gene matches: 1. The CDR3: CASRTGGYGYTF. The CDR3 DNA reads as TGTGCCAGCAGAACAGGGGGCTATGGCTACACCTTC.

This clone was counted between two and nine times. This chain joins TRBV19 and TRBJ2-7; the match to TRBD1 covers 8 bases. The length of the CDR3 is 15 residues. Per germline, CDR1 LNHDA and CDR2 SQIVND (reference sequence). Losses at the gene ends were 4 bases for V and 7 bases for J; bases not matched to a gene: 12. CDR3 region: CASSNPGQVVGEQYF. The CDR3 DNA reads as TGTGCCAGTAGTAACCCGGGACAGGTAGTAGGGGAGCAGTACTTC.

The DNA of the CDR3 is TGTGCCAGCAGCTTATCCCAGCCCTATAATTCACCCCTCCACTTT. Protein: CASSLSQPYNSPLHF. The rearrangement joins TRBV11-3 to TRBJ1-6; no clear D gene. V dropped 2 bases and J dropped 2 bases, with 7 bases sitting between them. Germline V lookup: CDR1 SGHNT, CDR2 YENEEA. This CDR3 spans 15 amino acids.

This clone was counted between two and nine times. The chain carries TRBV7-9 and TRBJ1-2; D is perhaps TRBD1 (6 bases). CDR1 and CDR2 (germline): SEHNR, FQNEAQ (reference sequence). V was cut by 1 base and J by 8 bases, with 20 bases left in between. This CDR3 has 16 amino acids. The CDR3 is CASSLERGVVYGGYTF. In DNA, the CDR3 is TGTGCCAGCAGCTTAGAGAGGGGGGTTGTGTATGGCGGCTACACCTTC.

The chain employs TRBV10-3 and TRBJ2-1, with 7 bases aligning to TRBD2. With V trimmed by 7 bases and J by 10 bases, 7 bases remained unmatched. Germline V gives CDR1 ENHRY, CDR2 SYGVKD. The CDR3 length is 12 residues. CDR3 sequence: CAIMGGDGEQFF. CDR3 nucleotides: TGTGCCATCATGGGGGGGGACGGAGAGCAGTTCTTC.

This chain joins TRBV12-3 or TRBV12-4 and TRBJ2-5, with 8 bases lining up with TRBD1. V lost 5 bases to trimming and J lost 5 bases; unmatched junction nucleotides: 4. The CDR3 totals 13 residues. CDR3 nucleotides: TGTGCCAGCAGTCGGACAGGGAAGGAGACCCAGTACTTC. Its protein is CASSRTGKETQYF.

The V call is TRBV5-1, the J call TRBJ2-7; D is undetermined. The germline V gene has CDR1 SGHRS and CDR2 YFSETQ. This CDR3 comprises 15 residues. Between the trimmed V and J ends, which lost 0 bases and 0 bases, there was a span of 10 bases. CDR3 residues: CASSLAPSDSYEQYF. CDR3 DNA sequence: TGCGCCAGCAGCTTGGCGCCTTCGGACTCCTACGAGCAGTACTTC.

The chain couples TRBV9 to TRBJ2-1, with unresolved D. Germline lookup yields CDR1 SGDLS and CDR2 YYNGEE. V was shortened by 4 bases and J by 11 bases, with 16 bases between the two germline ends. The length of the CDR3 is 13 residues. The CDR3 sequence is CASSPPEVGKQFF. CDR3 DNA: TGTGCCAGCAGCCCCCCAGAGGTGGGAAAGCAGTTCTTC. The variable domain in full, completed from reference TRBV9 and TRBJ2-1, reads DSGVTQTPKHLITATGQRVTLRCSPRSGDLSVYWYQQSLDQGLQFLIQYYNGEERAKGNILERFSAQQFPDLHSELNLSSLELGDSALYFCASSPPEVGKQFFGPGTRLTVL.

The V and J genes are TRBV5-1 and TRBJ2-5; 10 positions match TRBD1. The ends lost 7 bases at V and 5 bases at J; junction bases unmatched: 5. Germline CDR1 and CDR2: SGHRS and YFSETQ. This CDR3 is built from 13 residues. CDR3 loop: CASRQGAGETQYF. CDR3 nucleotides: TGCGCCAGCCGACAGGGGGCCGGGGAGACCCAGTACTTC.

This clone was seen only a few times. CDR3 sequence reads: CASSFEGETYEQYF. In nucleotides, the CDR3 is TGTGCCAGCAGCTTTGAGGGGGAAACCTACGAGCAGTACTTC. This sequence joins TRBV13 and TRBJ2-7; a possible D gene is TRBD1 (6 bases). Between the trimmed V and J ends, which lost 3 bases and 2 bases, there was a span of 11 bases. The CDR3 is 14 residues long. Germline V CDR1 and CDR2: PRHDT, FYEKMQ (reference sequence).

The V gene is TRBV6-5, the J gene TRBJ1-1; 7 bases fit TRBD1. The CDR3 is 15 amino acids. Germline CDR1 and CDR2: MNHEY and SVGAGI. Germline trimming cut 7 bases from V and 1 base from J; bases unmatched to any gene: 9. The CDR3 DNA reads as TGTGCCAGCAACTTTATACGGACAGGGAACACTGAAGCTTTCTTT. Protein sequence: CASNFIRTGNTEAFF.

CDR3 amino acids: CAWSVWGQGYTEAFF. CDR3 nucleotides: TGTGCCTGGAGTGTCTGGGGACAGGGGTACACTGAAGCTTTCTTT. The chain employs TRBV30 and TRBJ1-1; TRBD1 agrees at 10 bases. CDR3 size: 15 residues. V shed 0 bases, J shed 3 bases, and the junction held 4 bases outside the gene matches. CDR1 GTSNPN and CDR2 SVGIG come from the germline V gene (reference sequence). Full variable domain (rest looked up from reference TRBV30 and TRBJ1-1): SQTIHQWPATLVQPVGSPLSLECTVEGTSNPNLYWYRQAAGRGLQLLFYSVGIGQISSEVPQNLSASRPQDRQFILSSKKLLLSDSGFYLCAWSVWGQGYTEAFFGQGTRLTVV.

The chain carries TRBV7-2 and TRBJ2-7, with TRBD2 matching over 11 bases. The germline V gene encodes CDR1 SGHTA and CDR2 FQGNSA. J lost 3 bases, V lost 1 base, and 8 bases had no gene match. The CDR3 is 17 amino acids. Written as DNA, the CDR3 is TGTGCCAGCAGCTTAGGACTAGCGGGGCGCCCCAGCTACGAGCAGTACTTC. Translation gives CASSLGLAGRPSYEQYF.

The V call is TRBV6-5, the J call TRBJ1-1; no clear D. Germline V gives CDR1 MNHEY, CDR2 SVGAGI. The CDR3 sequence is 10 residues long. Trimming pared 6 bases from V and 6 bases from J, leaving 5 bases between. Here the CDR3 reads CASRRAEAFF. The CDR3 bases are TGTGCCAGCAGAAGAGCTGAAGCTTTCTTT.

The chain joins TRBV19 to TRBJ2-2; no clear D gene. The V end lost 1 base, the J end lost 6 bases, and 3 bases lay between the germline ends. The CDR3 consists of 12 residues. The germline V gene has CDR1 LNHDA and CDR2 SQIVND (reference sequence). CDR3 region: CASSIGPGELFF. The CDR3 nucleotides read TGTGCCAGTAGTATAGGCCCCGGGGAGCTGTTTTTT.